This entry lists 31 T cell receptor beta chains sequenced from one sample in a study of blood T cell repertoires in COVID-19 (dated by TCRdb to about 2020). Libraries were built with the immunoSEQ multiplex PCR assay. Not all clones reach the TCRdb copy of this immuneACCESS table, which keeps in-frame sequences only. Checked studies attribute under half of the gap to unresolved V genes and leave the rest unexplained. Here the sample has about 130,000 clones; around four fifths occur a single time. The ten largest clones represent 20% to 25% of the sample. Specimen: peripheral blood. These receptors were collected from a man older than 75 with acute or convalescent COVID-19.

V usage is TRBV6-1 and J usage is TRBJ2-5, with D unclear. The CDR3 is 13 residues long. Trimming pared 1 base from V and 5 bases from J, leaving 8 bases between. CDR1 is MNHNS and CDR2 is SASEGT in the germline V gene. In nucleotides, the CDR3 is TGTGCCAGCAGTGAAGGGCCGGAGGAGACCCAGTACTTC. Encoded protein: CASSEGPEETQYF.

The CDR3, as DNA: TGCGCCAGCAGCTCCCCCGGGGGGCCTGCCGATGAGCAGTTCTTC. Translation gives CASSSPGGPADEQFF. This chain uses TRBV5-1 with TRBJ2-1, with D possibly being TRBD2 (7 bases). V shed 3 bases and J shed 8 bases, with 18 bases lying between them. The CDR3 consists of 15 residues. CDR1 SGHRS and CDR2 YFSETQ come from the germline V gene.

Only a few counts were recorded for this clone. This sequence joins TRBV11-2 and TRBJ2-7, with D possibly being TRBD1 (6 bases). The V gene's germline CDR1 is SGHAT and CDR2 FQNNGV. Trimming pared 0 bases from V and 2 bases from J, leaving 11 bases between. This CDR3 has 15 residues. The CDR3 sequence: CASSLDPPGAYEQYF. Written as DNA, the CDR3 is TGTGCCAGCAGCTTAGACCCCCCAGGGGCCTACGAGCAGTACTTC.

V usage is TRBV6-6 and J usage is TRBJ1-2, with a possible D match to TRBD1 (5 bases). The V and J ends lost 5 bases and 4 bases respectively, with 11 bases between them. Germline CDR1 reads MNHNY; CDR2 reads SVGAGI (reference sequence). The CDR3 length is 13 residues. Written as DNA, the CDR3 is TGTGCCAGCAGTGGAGACAGCTCCTATGGCTACACCTTC. Amino acid sequence: CASSGDSSYGYTF.

V gene TRBV18 combines with J gene TRBJ2-1, with D maybe TRBD2 (6 bases). CDR3 length: 14 amino acids. Deletions cut 0 bases from V and 7 bases from J, with 10 bases between. Per the germline V gene, CDR1 is KGHSH and CDR2 is LQKENI. The CDR3 protein is CASSPPSGRNEQFF. The CDR3 nucleotides read TGTGCCAGCTCACCACCGTCGGGGAGGAATGAGCAGTTCTTC.

J is TRBJ1-6 and V is TRBV11-2; D is unclear. Trimming shortened V by 1 base and J by 0 bases, and 16 bases separated the two germline ends. The CDR3 is made up of 19 amino acids. Germline V gene data show CDR1 as SGHAT and CDR2 as FQNNGV. The DNA of the CDR3 is TGTGCCAGCAGCTTAGTGGCGGCGAATCCCAGCTCCTATAATTCACCCCTCCACTTT. Protein product: CASSLVAANPSSYNSPLHF.

DNA of the CDR3: TGTGCCAGCAGGGGGACAGGGGTAGGAAATTCACCCCTCCACTTT. Translation: CASRGTGVGNSPLHF. This chain uses TRBV2 with TRBJ1-6; 10 nucleotides align to TRBD1. V shed 6 bases, J shed 7 bases, and the junction held 6 bases outside the gene matches. The germline V gene encodes CDR1 SNHLY and CDR2 FYNNEI. The length of the CDR3 is 15 residues. The whole variable domain, filled in from reference TRBV2 and TRBJ1-6, reads EPEVTQTPSHQVTQMGQEVILRCVPISNHLYFYWYRQILGQKVEFLVSFYNNEISEKSEIFDDQFSVERPDGSNFTLKIRSTKLEDSAMYFCASRGTGVGNSPLHFGNGTRLTVT.

CDR3 nucleotides: TGCGCCAGCAGCCAGTGGGCGGGCGGGGGGCGCGGTGAGCAGTTCTTC. Protein product: CASSQWAGGGRGEQFF. The chain combines TRBV4-3 with TRBJ2-1; 8 nucleotides align to TRBD2. Trimming took 3 bases from V and 9 from J; bases not matched to a gene: 13. The CDR3 totals 16 residues. Germline V gene lookup returns CDR1 LGHNA and CDR2 YSLEER.

A word on this clone: This sample includes further DNA sequences coding for the same CDR3. The V call is TRBV6-5, the J call TRBJ2-7; 9 nucleotides line up with TRBD1. This CDR3 spans 16 amino acids. Germline CDR1 MNHEY, CDR2 SVGAGI. V shed 0 bases and J 3 bases; nucleotides not matched to a gene: 6. CDR3 protein: CASSYSPPGQGYEQYF. The CDR3 nucleotides read TGTGCCAGCAGTTACTCGCCCCCGGGACAGGGCTACGAGCAGTACTTC.

The rearrangement joins TRBV5-5 to TRBJ1-2; D perhaps matches TRBD1 (6 bases). The CDR3 is made up of 15 amino acids. V was cut by 1 base and J by 5 bases, with 15 bases left in between. Germline-derived CDR1 and CDR2 are SGHKS and YYEKEE (reference sequence). DNA of the CDR3: TGTGCCAGCAGCTTGCCAGGGGAGGGCCGGTATGGCTACACCTTC. This sequence encodes CASSLPGEGRYGYTF.

CDR3 residues: CASKVGTMNTEAFF. The CDR3 DNA reads TGTGCCAGCAAAGTGGGGACAATGAACACTGAAGCTTTCTTT. This chain connects TRBV5-4 to TRBJ1-1; maybe TRBD1 (6 bases). Trimming took off 6 bases at V and 0 bases at J, with 12 bases between the two ends. CDR1 and CDR2 from the germline V gene are SGHNT and YYREEE (reference sequence). The CDR3 is 14 residues long.

The chain links TRBV5-1 to TRBJ2-7; 7 nucleotides line up with TRBD1. J was trimmed by 3 bases and V by 0 bases; bases with no gene match: 9. Germline CDR1 is SGHRS and CDR2 is YFSETQ. CDR3 length: 16 amino acids. CDR3 region: CASSLDFATGHYEQYF. The CDR3 coding sequence is TGCGCCAGCAGCTTGGACTTCGCGACAGGGCACTACGAGCAGTACTTC.

The J gene is TRBJ1-1, the V gene TRBV18; 7 nucleotides line up with TRBD1. Germline CDR1 is KGHSH and CDR2 is LQKENI. The CDR3 contains 13 residues. Unmatched junction bases numbered 1, after V lost 5 bases and J lost 1 base. CDR3 sequence: CASSDRENTEAFF. The CDR3 region has the DNA TGTGCCAGCTCAGACAGGGAGAACACTGAAGCTTTCTTT.

The chain links TRBV28 to TRBJ1-4; D is undetermined. Trimming left V 6 bases short and J 0 bases short, with 8 bases between. CDR1 is MDHEN and CDR2 is SYDVKM in the germline V gene. The CDR3 length is 14 residues. CDR3 loop: CASSSFATNEKLFF. Written as DNA, the CDR3 is TGTGCCAGCAGCTCGTTTGCAACTAATGAAAAACTGTTTTTT. Drawing the rest from reference TRBV28 and TRBJ1-4, the complete variable domain is DVKVTQSSRYLVKRTGEKVFLECVQDMDHENMFWYRQDPGLGLRLIYFSYDVKMKEKGDIPEGYSVSREKKERFSLILESASTNQTSMYLCASSSFATNEKLFFGSGTQLSVL.

The rearrangement links TRBV7-9 to TRBJ1-2; 9 bases are a match to TRBD1. V lost 1 base, J lost 3 bases, and 6 bases stayed unmatched. The CDR3 runs to 16 residues. Germline V gene lookup returns CDR1 SEHNR and CDR2 FQNEAQ (reference sequence). The CDR3 loop reads CASSLDGTGLHYGYTF. CDR3 DNA: TGTGCCAGCAGCTTAGATGGGACAGGGCTGCACTATGGCTACACCTTC.

Only one count was recorded for this clone. V is TRBV6-1 and J is TRBJ1-6, with no clear D. The CDR3 loop spans 16 amino acids. V was shortened by 4 bases and J by 2 bases, with 12 bases between the two germline ends. Germline V gene lookup returns CDR1 MNHNS and CDR2 SASEGT. The DNA for the CDR3 is TGTGCCAGCAGTGCGGCAGGCTCAACCTATAATTCACCCCTCCACTTT. Amino acids: CASSAAGSTYNSPLHF.

This clone was seen just once. The rearrangement uses TRBV28 and TRBJ1-5, with 9 bases lining up with TRBD1. Germline lookup yields CDR1 MDHEN and CDR2 SYDVKM. The CDR3 is made up of 16 amino acids. After removal of 3 bases from V and 4 bases from J, the junction contained 7 bases not matched to a gene. The CDR3 is CASSFPGQGPNQPQHF. DNA of the CDR3: TGTGCCAGCAGTTTCCCGGGACAGGGACCAAATCAGCCCCAGCATTTT.

The chain has TRBV6-2 or TRBV6-3 and TRBJ2-5; possible D gene TRBD2, 5 bases. Trimming took 6 bases from V and 2 from J, leaving 13 bases between them. There are 14 residues in the CDR3. Per germline, CDR1 MNHEY and CDR2 SVGEGT. The CDR3 DNA sequence: TGTGCCAGCAGCCACTCTAGAGGGCAAGAGACCCAGTACTTC. The encoded protein is CASSHSRGQETQYF.

The gene calls are TRBV6-5 and TRBJ2-7; TRBD2 matches at 11 bases. J lost 0 bases, V lost 6 bases, and 4 bases had no gene match. This CDR3 spans 15 amino acids. Per germline, CDR1 MNHEY and CDR2 SVGAGI. For the CDR3, the DNA is TGTGCCAGCAGACTAGCGGGGGACCCCTCCTACGAGCAGTACTTC. This codes for CASRLAGDPSYEQYF.

The genes are TRBV6-5 and TRBJ2-2; TRBD2 aligns across 10 bases. CDR1 and CDR2 (germline): MNHEY, SVGAGI. The CDR3 has 14 residues. The V gene end was trimmed by 5 bases and the J gene end by 4 bases; junction bases not matched to a gene: 1. The CDR3 loop reads CASSSGGATGELFF. The CDR3 bases are TGTGCCAGCAGTAGCGGGGGGGCCACCGGGGAGCTGTTTTTT.

This clone was seen only a few times. CDR3 in DNA: TGTGCCACCAGCAGAGAACAGGGTACTGAAGCTTTCTTT. Protein: CATSREQGTEAFF. This chain connects TRBV15 to TRBJ1-1; perhaps TRBD1 as D (6 bases). V was trimmed by 0 bases and J by 5 bases, leaving 7 bases between them. Germline V gene lookup returns CDR1 LNHNV and CDR2 YYDKDF (reference sequence). The CDR3 has 13 amino acids.

This clone was observed a single time. This chain links TRBV3-1 (or the pseudogene TRBV3-2) with TRBJ2-2; 8 bases map to TRBD1. With 0 bases clipped from V and 0 bases from J, the junction kept 6 bases outside the gene matches. The CDR3 extends over 18 amino acids. CDR1 and CDR2 from the germline V gene are LGHDT and YNNKEL (reference sequence). The CDR3 here is CASSQDGRGQANTGELFF. The DNA of the CDR3 is TGTGCCAGCAGCCAAGATGGCAGGGGGCAAGCGAACACCGGGGAGCTGTTTTTT.

The chain links TRBV5-8 to TRBJ2-7; 9 bases line up with TRBD1. The CDR3 runs to 14 residues. Per the germline V gene, CDR1 is SGHTS and CDR2 is YDEGEE. V was clipped by 2 bases and J by 2 bases; unmatched bases: 2. The CDR3 sequence is CASSFRDRAYEQYF. The CDR3 DNA sequence: TGTGCCAGCAGCTTCCGGGACAGGGCCTACGAGCAGTACTTC. The full variable domain, its missing parts supplied by reference TRBV5-8 and TRBJ2-7, is EAGVTQSPTHLIKTRGQQATLRCSPISGHTSVYWYQQALGLGLQFLLWYDEGEERNRGNFPPRFSGRQFPNYSSELNVNALELEDSALYLCASSFRDRAYEQYFGPGTRLTVT.

The V call is TRBV6-1, the J call TRBJ2-6; tentatively, D is TRBD2 (6 bases). This CDR3 has 16 residues. Germline assignment: CDR1 MNHNS and CDR2 SASEGT. The V end lost 2 bases, the J end lost 2 bases, and 10 bases lay between the germline ends. CDR3 loop: CASSESWGAGANVLTF. The CDR3 DNA reads TGTGCCAGCAGTGAATCATGGGGGGCTGGGGCCAACGTCCTGACTTTC.

The chain recombines TRBV6-6 with TRBJ1-3, with D possibly TRBD1 on 6 matching bases. The CDR3 consists of 15 residues. CDR1 and CDR2 from the germline V gene are MNHNY and SVGAGI (reference sequence). V lost 6 bases to trimming and J lost 0 bases, with 12 bases between them. The CDR3 sequence is CASRPDSSSGNTIYF. In DNA form, the CDR3 reads TGTGCCAGCAGACCGGACAGTAGCTCTGGAAACACCATATATTTT.

This chain links TRBV5-1 with TRBJ2-7, with TRBD2 matching over 7 bases. The CDR3 length is 15 residues. The germline CDR1 and CDR2 sequences are SGHRS and YFSETQ. The ends lost 3 bases at V and 4 bases at J; junction bases unmatched: 10. The CDR3 DNA is TGCGCCAGCAGCTGGGGGGGGACCTCCGTATACGAGCAGTACTTC. The encoded protein is CASSWGGTSVYEQYF.

V and J are TRBV6-1 and TRBJ2-1, with D possibly TRBD2 on 6 matching bases. The V and J ends lost 2 bases and 4 bases respectively, with 9 bases between them. This CDR3 contains 14 residues. CDR1 is MNHNS and CDR2 is SASEGT in the germline V gene. The CDR3 DNA follows: TGTGCCAGCAGTGAACGGGGAGGATACAATGAGCAGTTCTTC. It specifies CASSERGGYNEQFF.

This chain links TRBV5-1 with TRBJ1-6; TRBD1 matches at 10 bases. CDR1 is SGHRS, CDR2 YFSETQ, per germline. The CDR3 runs 14 residues. After removal of 4 bases from V and 10 bases from J, the junction contained 5 bases not matched to a gene. CDR3 residues: CASSTGTGESPLHF. CDR3 coding DNA: TGCGCCAGCAGCACCGGGACAGGGGAATCACCCCTCCACTTT.

The chain has TRBV2 and TRBJ1-6; no reliable D call. This CDR3 comprises 14 residues. Germline V gene lookup returns CDR1 SNHLY and CDR2 FYNNEI. V lost 7 bases, J lost 3 bases, and 10 bases lay in between. In DNA form, the CDR3 reads TGTGCCAGCAATATGGCAGACTATAATTCACCCCTCCACTTT. Protein product: CASNMADYNSPLHF.

The chain carries TRBV4-1 and TRBJ2-1; the D gene is possibly TRBD1 (5 bases). CDR3 size: 14 residues. V lost 5 bases, J lost 7 bases, and 15 bases lay in between. Looked up from germline, CDR1 is MGHRA and CDR2 is YSYEKL. CDR3 region: CASSGRAYRNEQFF. DNA of the CDR3: TGCGCCAGCAGCGGACGAGCTTACAGGAATGAGCAGTTCTTC.

The chain combines TRBV12-3 or TRBV12-4 with TRBJ1-2; 12 bases align to TRBD1. V was clipped by 5 bases and J by 8 bases; unmatched bases: 3. The CDR3 runs to 13 residues. The CDR3 region has the DNA TGTGCCAGCAGTCCCGGGACAGGGGGCGGCTACACCTTC. Translating gives CASSPGTGGGYTF.